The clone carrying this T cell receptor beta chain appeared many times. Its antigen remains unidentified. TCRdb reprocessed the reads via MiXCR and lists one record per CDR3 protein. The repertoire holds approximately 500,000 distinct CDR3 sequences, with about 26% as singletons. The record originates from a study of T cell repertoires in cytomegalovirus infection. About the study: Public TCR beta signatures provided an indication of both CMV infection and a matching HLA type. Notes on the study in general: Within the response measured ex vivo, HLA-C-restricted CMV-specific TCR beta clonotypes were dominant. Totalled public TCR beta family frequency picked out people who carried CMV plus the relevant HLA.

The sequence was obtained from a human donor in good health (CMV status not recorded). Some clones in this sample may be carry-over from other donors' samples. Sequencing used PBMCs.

The CDR3 here is CASSLTGQATIYF. DNA for the CDR3: TGTGCCAGCAGCCTGACAGGCCAAGCCACCATATATTTT. The chain is built from TRBV7-2 and TRBJ1-3, with D possibly TRBD1 on 6 matching bases. Germline assignment: CDR1 SGHTA and CDR2 FQGNSA. The V gene lost 5 bases and the J gene lost 9 bases, with 14 bases spanning the gap. The CDR3 has 13 residues.